A selection of T cell receptor beta chains follows, all from one sample in a study of blood T cells in healthy people across ages. TCRdb reprocessed the 5' RACE reads via MiXCR and lists one record per CDR3 protein. The table lists 650,000 to 900,000 distinct CDR3 sequences, around 62% of them singletons. Sequenced sample: blood. The receptor source for this set is a young man in good health. Both conserved end residues are part of each CDR3. Each record gives: V gene, clone size, D gene, J gene, CDR3 DNA, CDR3 protein. The D gene is left open where the match is weak. Rows give clone size only sometimes, using once, few, many, or a class for an expanded clone.

TRBV6-5,once,TRBD1,TRBJ2-7,TGTGCCAGCAGACCGGGACAGGGGATAGGCGAGCAGTACTTC,CASRPGQGIGEQYF
TRBV7-8,.,.,TRBJ2-5,TGTGCCAGCAGCCCGCGTTCGACGCAGCGACAAAAAGAGACCCAGTACTTC,CASSPRSTQRQKETQYF
TRBV20-1,.,.,TRBJ2-3,TGCAGTGCTAGAGATACTCTAAATCTGGATACGCAGTATTTT,CSARDTLNLDTQYF
TRBV4-3,.,TRBD1,TRBJ1-2,TGCGCCAGCAGCCGCGCAGGGGGCCAGGGTAACTATGGCTACACCTTC,CASSRAGGQGNYGYTF
TRBV20-1,.,TRBD1,TRBJ2-3,TGCAGTGCTAGTAGACAGGGGACAGATACGCAGTATTTT,CSASRQGTDTQYF
TRBV10-3,.,.,TRBJ2-5,TGTGCCATCAGTGACCGCGACAGACAAGAGACCCAGTACTTC,CAISDRDRQETQYF
TRBV12-3/TRBV12-4,.,.,TRBJ1-6,TGTGCCAGCAGTTTACGGGAGGGATATAATTCACCCCTCCACTTT,CASSLREGYNSPLHF
TRBV5-1,once,TRBD1,TRBJ1-2,TGTGCCAGCAGCTTGGAAGATCCGACAGGGGACTATGGCTACACCTTC,CASSLEDPTGDYGYTF
TRBV9,.,TRBD2,TRBJ2-5,TGTGCCAGTACTAGCGGGGCCCAAGAGACCCAGTACTTC,CASTSGAQETQYF
TRBV20-1,.,TRBD1,TRBJ2-7,TGCAGTGCTAGAGATGCCGGGACAGCAACCTACGAGCAGTACTTC,CSARDAGTATYEQYF
TRBV6-2/TRBV6-3,.,.,TRBJ2-7,TGTGCCGGCAGGATACAGGGAGGGGACGAGCAGTACTTC,CAGRIQGGDEQYF